The 8 T cell receptor beta chains in this list originate from one sample, sequenced in a study of patients and donors after allogeneic stem cell transplantation. A single record per CDR3 protein comes from TCRdb applying MiXCR to the RT-PCR reads. Here the sample spans some 9,800 distinct CDR3 sequences, 5.9% being singletons. The sequenced sample consisted of blood, either unsorted or a sorted T cell fraction (not recorded which). The receptor source for this set is a human donor who was either an allogeneic HSCT recipient or a stem cell or donor lymphocyte infusion donor (not recorded which). It is not recorded whose cells these are; they may come from a transplant donor.

This clonotype was recorded at least ten times. The genes are TRBV29-1 and TRBJ1-1; D call uncertain. V was shortened by 2 bases and J by 4 bases, with 5 bases between the two germline ends. The CDR3 sequence is 11 residues long. Germline V gene data show CDR1 as SQVTM and CDR2 as ANQGSEA. CDR3 loop: CSVEFGTEAFF. CDR3 DNA sequence: TGCAGCGTTGAATTCGGCACTGAAGCTTTCTTT.

The rearrangement joins TRBV11-3 to TRBJ2-3; 10 bases map to TRBD2. Per the germline V gene, CDR1 is SGHNT and CDR2 is YENEEA. The CDR3 loop spans 17 amino acids. V dropped 1 base and J dropped 3; count of bases not matched to a gene: 7. The CDR3 DNA sequence: TGTGCCAGCAGCTTAGGCGCTTCTAGCGGGAGTACAGATACGCAGTATTTT. It yields the protein CASSLGASSGSTDTQYF.

This clonotype occurred many times. The V gene is TRBV20-1, the J gene TRBJ1-2, with a possible D match to TRBD1 (6 bases). This CDR3 is built from 15 residues. Germline CDR1 and CDR2: DFQATT and SNEGSKA (reference sequence). Trimming took off 0 bases at V and 4 bases at J, with 15 bases between the two ends. The CDR3 loop reads CSARDVQGGSYGYTF. The DNA for the CDR3 is TGCAGTGCTAGAGACGTACAGGGCGGGTCCTATGGCTACACCTTC.

This clonotype was observed at least ten times. J is TRBJ1-5 and V is TRBV6-1; a possible D gene is TRBD1 (6 bases). Per germline, CDR1 MNHNS and CDR2 SASEGT. V lost 8 bases to trimming and J lost 2 bases, with 13 bases between them. The CDR3 consists of 14 residues. The CDR3 DNA follows: TGTGCCAGCGGGACACTTAGGGGCAATCAGCCCCAGCATTTT. This translates into CASGTLRGNQPQHF.

The sample holds many counts of this clonotype. The chain uses TRBV20-1 and TRBJ1-2, with a possible D match to TRBD1 (6 bases). V was trimmed by 7 bases and J by 4 bases, leaving 13 bases between them. CDR1 is DFQATT and CDR2 is SNEGSKA in the germline V gene (reference sequence). There are 12 residues in the CDR3. The CDR3 is CSGTDSFYGYTF. The CDR3 DNA reads TGCAGTGGTACGGACAGTTTCTATGGCTACACCTTC.

This clonotype was recorded at least ten times. The gene calls are TRBV4-1 and TRBJ1-1; 7 nucleotides agree with TRBD1. V dropped 1 base and J dropped 9; count of bases not matched to a gene: 5. CDR3 length: 13 amino acids. The germline gives CDR1 MGHRA, CDR2 YSYEKL. The CDR3 coding sequence is TGCGCCAGCAGCCAAGGGGACAGTGTGAAAGCTTTCTTT. Translated, it gives CASSQGDSVKAFF.

The chain uses TRBV11-1 and TRBJ1-2; no firm D call. Germline CDR1 is SGHAT and CDR2 is FQDESV (reference sequence). With 1 base removed from V and 4 bases from J, the gap between germline ends came to 4 bases. There are 12 residues in the CDR3. The CDR3: CASSLGGYGYTF. In DNA, the CDR3 is TGTGCCAGCAGCTTAGGCGGCTATGGCTACACCTTC. The full variable domain, its missing parts supplied by reference TRBV11-1 and TRBJ1-2, is EAEVAQSPRYKITEKSQAVAFWCDPISGHATLYWYRQILGQGPELLVQFQDESVVDDSQLPKDRFSAERLKGVDSTLKIQPAELGDSAMYLCASSLGGYGYTFGSGTRLTVV.

This clonotype was seen a handful of times. This chain connects TRBV19 to TRBJ1-5; D ambiguous. Germline values: CDR1 LNHDA, CDR2 SQIVND (reference sequence). The CDR3 totals 14 residues. V was shortened by 5 bases and J by 3 bases, with 11 bases between the two germline ends. The CDR3 DNA follows: TGTGCCAGTAGTCTTGGACTGATCAATCAGCCCCAGCATTTT. It is translated as CASSLGLINQPQHF. Filled out from reference TRBV19 and TRBJ1-5, the complete variable domain reads DGGITQSPKYLFRKEGQNVTLSCEQNLNHDAMYWYRQDPGQGLRLIYYSQIVNDFQKGDIAEGYSVSREKKESFPLTVTSAQKNPTAFYLCASSLGLINQPQHFGDGTRLSIL.